This entry describes one T cell receptor (beta chain). This entry belongs to a study of cytomegalovirus exposure and HLA in healthy donors. PCR employed 60 Vbeta and 13 Jbeta primers. Repertoires were generated with immunoSEQ multiplex PCR, while TCRdb's copy carries only in-frame clones and drops some. The sample carries approximately 150,000 clones, around four fifths recorded once. J lost 3 bases, V lost 5 bases, and 5 bases had no gene match. From germline, CDR1 is SGHTA and CDR2 FQGTGA. CDR3 length equals 15 residues. Input material: PBMCs. This rearrangement joins TRBV7-3 to TRBJ2-7; 12 bases fit TRBD2. This clonotype was sampled from a male donor in good health and CMV-seronegative. The CDR3, as DNA: TGTGCCAGCAGCAAGGGACTAGCGGGTAACTACGAGCAGTACTTC. Translating it yields CASSKGLAGNYEQYF.